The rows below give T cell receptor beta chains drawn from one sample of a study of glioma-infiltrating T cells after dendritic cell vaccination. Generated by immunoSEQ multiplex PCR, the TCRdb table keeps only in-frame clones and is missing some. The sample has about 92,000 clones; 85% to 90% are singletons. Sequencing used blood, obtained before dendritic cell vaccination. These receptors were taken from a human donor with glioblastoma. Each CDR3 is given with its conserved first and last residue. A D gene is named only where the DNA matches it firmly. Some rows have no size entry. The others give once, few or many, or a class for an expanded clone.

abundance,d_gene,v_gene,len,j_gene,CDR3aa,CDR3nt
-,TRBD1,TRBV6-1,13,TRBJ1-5,CASRLTGPQPQHF,TGTGCCAGCAGACTGACAGGGCCCCAGCCCCAGCATTTT
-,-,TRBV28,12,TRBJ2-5,CASSPRVETQYF,TGTGCCAGCAGTCCCAGGGTGGAGACCCAGTACTTC
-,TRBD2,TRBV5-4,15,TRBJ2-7,CASSTRGGDSYDQYF,TGTGCCAGCAGCACCCGCGGGGGGGACAGCTACGATCAGTACTTC
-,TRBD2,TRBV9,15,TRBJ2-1,CASSGTLAGAGEQFF,TGTGCCAGCAGCGGGACCCTAGCGGGAGCAGGTGAGCAGTTCTTC
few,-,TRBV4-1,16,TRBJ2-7,CASSPRDTKSSYEQYF,TGCGCCAGCAGCCCCCGGGACACCAAAAGCTCCTACGAGCAGTACTTC
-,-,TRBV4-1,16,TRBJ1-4,CASSPDRIATNEKLFF,TGCGCCAGCAGCCCCGACAGGATTGCAACTAATGAAAAACTGTTTTTT
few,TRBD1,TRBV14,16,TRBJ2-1,CASSPPGQGSYNEQFF,TGTGCCAGCAGCCCACCGGGACAGGGGTCCTACAATGAGCAGTTCTTC
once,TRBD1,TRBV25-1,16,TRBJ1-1,CASSEARRQGNTEAFF,TGTGCCAGCAGTGAGGCCCGGAGACAGGGGAACACTGAAGCTTTCTTT
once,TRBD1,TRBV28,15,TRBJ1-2,CASSNYPGGNYGYTF,TGTGCCAGCAGCAATTATCCAGGGGGGAACTATGGCTACACCTTC
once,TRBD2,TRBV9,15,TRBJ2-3,CASSGSGGGTDTQYF,TGTGCCAGCAGCGGTAGCGGGGGGGGCACAGATACGCAGTATTTT
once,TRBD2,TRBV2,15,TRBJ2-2,CASSSSGPNTGELFF,TGTGCCAGCAGTTCTAGCGGACCGAACACCGGGGAGCTGTTTTTT
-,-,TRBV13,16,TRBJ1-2,CASSLGYYRDNYGYTF,TGTGCCAGCAGCTTAGGATACTACAGGGACAACTATGGCTACACCTTC
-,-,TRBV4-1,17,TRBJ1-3,CASSQPFRSSSGNTIYF,TGCGCCAGCAGCCAACCATTTCGGTCCTCCTCTGGAAACACCATATATTTT
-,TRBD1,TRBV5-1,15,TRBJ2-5,CASSLGDRDQETQYF,TGCGCCAGCAGCTTGGGGGACAGGGACCAAGAGACCCAGTACTTC
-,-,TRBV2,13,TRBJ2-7,CASNRLGSYEQYF,TGTGCCAGCAACCGACTAGGCTCCTACGAGCAGTACTTC
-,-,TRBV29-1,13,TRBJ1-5,CSASSGPDQPQHF,TGCAGCGCCAGTTCGGGTCCTGATCAGCCCCAGCATTTT
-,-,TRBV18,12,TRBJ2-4,CASSPPAGHQYF,TGTGCCAGCTCACCACCGGCAGGGCACCAGTACTTC
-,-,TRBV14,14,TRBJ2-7,CASSRAAHSYEQYF,TGTGCCAGCAGCCGGGCAGCCCACTCCTACGAGCAGTACTTC
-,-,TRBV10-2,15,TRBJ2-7,CASSDPPSAAYEQYF,TGCGCCAGCAGTGACCCGCCATCCGCGGCCTACGAGCAGTACTTC
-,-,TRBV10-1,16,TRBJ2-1,CASSGPGTGTRDEQFF,TGCGCCAGCAGTGGGCCCGGGACAGGGACTAGGGATGAGCAGTTCTTC
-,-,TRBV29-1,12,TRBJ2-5,CSVERGQETQYF,TGCAGCGTGGAACGGGGCCAAGAGACCCAGTACTTC
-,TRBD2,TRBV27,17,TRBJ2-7,CASSFSRTSGSSYEQYF,TGTGCCAGCAGTTTCTCCCGGACTAGCGGGAGCTCCTACGAGCAGTACTTC
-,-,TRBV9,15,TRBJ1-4,CASSVEAGTLSKLFF,TGTGCCAGCAGCGTAGAAGCAGGGACTTTAAGTAAACTGTTTTTT
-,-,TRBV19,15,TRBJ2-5,CASSTTGTLQETQYF,TGTGCCAGTAGTACCACAGGGACACTCCAAGAGACCCAGTACTTC
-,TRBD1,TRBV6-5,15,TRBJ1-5,CASRSGGLGNQPQHF,TGTGCCAGCCGATCAGGGGGCTTGGGCAATCAGCCCCAGCATTTT
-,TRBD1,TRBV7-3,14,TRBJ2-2,CASRQGMNTGELFF,TGTGCCAGCAGACAGGGGATGAACACCGGGGAGCTGTTTTTT
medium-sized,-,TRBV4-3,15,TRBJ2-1,CASKSSASSYNEQFF,TGCGCCAGCAAGTCTAGCGCCTCTTCCTACAATGAGCAGTTCTTC
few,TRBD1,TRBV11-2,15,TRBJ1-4,CASSLDGDSNEKLFF,TGTGCCAGCAGCTTAGATGGGGACAGTAATGAAAAACTGTTTTTT
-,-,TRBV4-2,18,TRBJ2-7,CASSQDLRGGKSSYEQYF,TGTGCCAGCAGCCAAGATCTGCGCGGCGGGAAAAGCTCCTACGAGCAGTACTTC
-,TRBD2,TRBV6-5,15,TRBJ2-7,CASSRTSGIPWEQYF,TGTGCCAGCAGTCGGACTAGCGGTATTCCCTGGGAGCAGTACTTC
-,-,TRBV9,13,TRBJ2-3,CASSVTSTDTQYF,TGTGCCAGCAGCGTAACAAGCACAGATACGCAGTATTTT
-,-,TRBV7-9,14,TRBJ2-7,CASSLRGISYEQYF,TGTGCCAGCAGCTTAAGGGGGATTTCCTACGAGCAGTACTTC
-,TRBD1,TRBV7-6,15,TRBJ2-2,CASSPGQGGSGELFF,TGTGCCAGCAGCCCCGGACAGGGGGGATCCGGGGAGCTGTTTTTT
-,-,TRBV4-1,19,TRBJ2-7,CASSQGRAPLRGNTYEQYF,TGCGCCAGCAGCCAAGGTCGTGCTCCCCTCAGGGGTAACACCTACGAGCAGTACTTC
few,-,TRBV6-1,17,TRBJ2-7,CASSEIPTGQGGYEQYF,TGTGCCAGCAGTGAAATCCCAACGGGGCAGGGAGGCTACGAGCAGTACTTC
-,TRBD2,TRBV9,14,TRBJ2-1,CASSLAGVSNEQFF,TGTGCCAGCTCACTAGCGGGAGTGAGCAATGAGCAGTTCTTC
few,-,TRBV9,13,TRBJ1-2,CASSVDRDYGYTF,TGTGCCAGCAGCGTAGACAGGGACTATGGCTACACCTTC